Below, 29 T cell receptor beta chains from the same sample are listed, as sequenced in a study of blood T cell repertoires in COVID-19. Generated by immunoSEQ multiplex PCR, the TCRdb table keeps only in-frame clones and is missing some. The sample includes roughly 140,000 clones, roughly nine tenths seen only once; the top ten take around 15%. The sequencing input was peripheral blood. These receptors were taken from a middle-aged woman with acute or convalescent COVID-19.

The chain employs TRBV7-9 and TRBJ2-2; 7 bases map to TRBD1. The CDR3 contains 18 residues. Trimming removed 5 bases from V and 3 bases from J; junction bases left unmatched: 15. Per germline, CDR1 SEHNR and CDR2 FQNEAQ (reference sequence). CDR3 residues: CASSPPGDRVWDTGELFF. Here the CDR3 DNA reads TGTGCCAGCAGCCCCCCCGGCGACAGGGTATGGGACACCGGGGAGCTGTTTTTT.

The CDR3 nucleotides are TGTGCCAGCAGTTTACCGTCGGGACAGCAAAATTCACCCCTCCACTTT. Amino acids: CASSLPSGQQNSPLHF. The chain joins TRBV28 to TRBJ1-6; TRBD1 aligns across 7 bases. V gave up 2 bases and J gave up 7 bases; unmatched junction bases: 8. This CDR3 is 16 amino acids long. Germline V gene lookup returns CDR1 MDHEN and CDR2 SYDVKM.

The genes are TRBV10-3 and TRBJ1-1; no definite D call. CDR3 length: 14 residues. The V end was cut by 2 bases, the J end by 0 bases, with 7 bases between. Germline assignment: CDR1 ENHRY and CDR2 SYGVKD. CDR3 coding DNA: TGTGCCATCAGTGAGCCCGAGATGAACACTGAAGCTTTCTTT. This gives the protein CAISEPEMNTEAFF.

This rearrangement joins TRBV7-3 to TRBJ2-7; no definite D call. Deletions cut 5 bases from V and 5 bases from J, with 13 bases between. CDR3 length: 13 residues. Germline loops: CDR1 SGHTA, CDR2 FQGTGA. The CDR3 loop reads CASSQVGSDEQYF. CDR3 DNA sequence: TGTGCCAGCAGCCAGGTCGGATCCGACGAGCAGTACTTC.

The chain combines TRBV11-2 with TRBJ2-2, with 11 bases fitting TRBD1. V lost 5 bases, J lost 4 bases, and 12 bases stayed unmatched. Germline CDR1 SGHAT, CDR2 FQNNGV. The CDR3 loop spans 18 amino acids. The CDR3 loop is CASSGFLDRGLGTGELFF. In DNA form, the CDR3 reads TGTGCCAGCAGCGGATTTCTGGACAGGGGGCTAGGCACCGGGGAGCTGTTTTTT.

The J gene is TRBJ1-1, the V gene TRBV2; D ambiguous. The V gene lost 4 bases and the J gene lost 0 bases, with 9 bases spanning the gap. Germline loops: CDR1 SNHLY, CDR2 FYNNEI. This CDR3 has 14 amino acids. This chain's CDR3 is CASSVGGLNTEAFF. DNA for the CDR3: TGTGCCAGCAGTGTTGGAGGGCTGAACACTGAAGCTTTCTTT. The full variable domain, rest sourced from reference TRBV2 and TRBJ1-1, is EPEVTQTPSHQVTQMGQEVILRCVPISNHLYFYWYRQILGQKVEFLVSFYNNEISEKSEIFDDQFSVERPDGSNFTLKIRSTKLEDSAMYFCASSVGGLNTEAFFGQGTRLTVV.

CDR3 sequence (DNA): TGTGCCACCAGTGGAGGTGCCGGGGAGCTGTTTTTT. Its translation: CATSGGAGELFF. This rearrangement joins TRBV24-1 to TRBJ2-2, with no clear D. This CDR3 comprises 12 residues. Per germline, CDR1 KGHDR and CDR2 SFDVKD. V lost 5 bases and J lost 6, with 6 bases in between.

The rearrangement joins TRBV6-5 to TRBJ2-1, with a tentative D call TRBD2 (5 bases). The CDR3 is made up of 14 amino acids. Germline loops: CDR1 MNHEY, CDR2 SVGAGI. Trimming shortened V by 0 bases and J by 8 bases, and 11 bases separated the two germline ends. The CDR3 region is CASSYSRVQDEQFF. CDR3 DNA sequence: TGTGCCAGCAGTTACTCGAGGGTTCAAGATGAGCAGTTCTTC.

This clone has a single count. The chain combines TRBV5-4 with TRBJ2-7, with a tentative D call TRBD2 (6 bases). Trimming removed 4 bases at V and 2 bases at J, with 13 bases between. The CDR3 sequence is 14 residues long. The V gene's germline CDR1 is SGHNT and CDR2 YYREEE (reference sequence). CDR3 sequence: CASSRRDGPYEQYF. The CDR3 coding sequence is TGTGCCAGCAGCCGGCGGGACGGTCCCTACGAGCAGTACTTC.

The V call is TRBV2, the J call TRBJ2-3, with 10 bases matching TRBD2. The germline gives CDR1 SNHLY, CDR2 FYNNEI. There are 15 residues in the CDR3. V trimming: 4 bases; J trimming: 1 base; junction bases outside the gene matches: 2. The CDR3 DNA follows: TGTGCCAGCAGTGCTCTAGCGGGGGGCACAGATACGCAGTATTTT. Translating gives CASSALAGGTDTQYF.

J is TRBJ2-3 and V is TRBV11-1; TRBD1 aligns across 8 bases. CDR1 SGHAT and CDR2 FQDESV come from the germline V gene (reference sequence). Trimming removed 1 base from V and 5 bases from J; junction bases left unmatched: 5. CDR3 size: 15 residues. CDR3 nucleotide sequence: TGTGCCAGCAGCTTAGGGACAGGGAAAGGAGATACGCAGTATTTT. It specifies CASSLGTGKGDTQYF. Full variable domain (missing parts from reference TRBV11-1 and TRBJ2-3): EAEVAQSPRYKITEKSQAVAFWCDPISGHATLYWYRQILGQGPELLVQFQDESVVDDSQLPKDRFSAERLKGVDSTLKIQPAELGDSAMYLCASSLGTGKGDTQYFGPGTRLTVL.

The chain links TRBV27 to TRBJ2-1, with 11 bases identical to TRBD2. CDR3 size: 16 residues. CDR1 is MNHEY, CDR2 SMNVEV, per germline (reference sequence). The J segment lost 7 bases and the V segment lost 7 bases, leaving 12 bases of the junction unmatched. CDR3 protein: CASTTRTGTSGNEQFF. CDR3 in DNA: TGTGCCAGCACCACACGAACCGGGACTAGCGGAAATGAGCAGTTCTTC.

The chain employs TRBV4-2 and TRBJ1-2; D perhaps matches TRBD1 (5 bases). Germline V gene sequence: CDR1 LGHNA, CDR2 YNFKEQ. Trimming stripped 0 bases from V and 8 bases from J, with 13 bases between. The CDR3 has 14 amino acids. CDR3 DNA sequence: TGTGCCAGCAGCCAAGAAAGAACGGGGGACGGCTACACCTTC. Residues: CASSQERTGDGYTF.

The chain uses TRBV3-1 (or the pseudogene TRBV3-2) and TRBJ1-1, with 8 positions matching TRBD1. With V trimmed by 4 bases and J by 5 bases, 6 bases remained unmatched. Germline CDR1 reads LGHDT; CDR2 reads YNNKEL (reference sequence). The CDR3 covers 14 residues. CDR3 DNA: TGTGCCAGCAGCCCGCGACAGGGGCGGACTGAAGCTTTCTTT. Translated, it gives CASSPRQGRTEAFF.

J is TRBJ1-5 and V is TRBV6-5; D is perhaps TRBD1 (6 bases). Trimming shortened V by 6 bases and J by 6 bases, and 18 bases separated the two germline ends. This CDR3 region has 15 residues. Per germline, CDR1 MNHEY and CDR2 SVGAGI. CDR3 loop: CASRSLRGSSQPQHF. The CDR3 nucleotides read TGTGCCAGCAGATCCCTCAGGGGATCGTCTCAGCCCCAGCATTTT.

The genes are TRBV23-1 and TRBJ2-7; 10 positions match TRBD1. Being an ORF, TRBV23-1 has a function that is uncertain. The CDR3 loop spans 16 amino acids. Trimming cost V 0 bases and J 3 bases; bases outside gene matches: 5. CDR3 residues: CASSQSGTGVYYEQYF. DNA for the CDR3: TGCGCCAGCAGTCAATCCGGGACAGGGGTTTACTACGAGCAGTACTTC.

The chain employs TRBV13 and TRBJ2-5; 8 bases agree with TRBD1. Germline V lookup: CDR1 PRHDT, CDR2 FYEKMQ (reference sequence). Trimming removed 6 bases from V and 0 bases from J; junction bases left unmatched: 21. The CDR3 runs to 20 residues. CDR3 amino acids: CASSVFWERTGTANQETQYF. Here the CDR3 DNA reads TGTGCCAGCAGTGTTTTTTGGGAGAGGACAGGGACGGCAAACCAAGAGACCCAGTACTTC. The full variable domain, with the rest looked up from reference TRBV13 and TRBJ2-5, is AAGVIQSPRHLIKEKRETATLKCYPIPRHDTVYWYQQGPGQDPQFLISFYEKMQSDKGSIPDRFSAQQFSDYHSELNMSSLELGDSALYFCASSVFWERTGTANQETQYFGPGTRLLVL.

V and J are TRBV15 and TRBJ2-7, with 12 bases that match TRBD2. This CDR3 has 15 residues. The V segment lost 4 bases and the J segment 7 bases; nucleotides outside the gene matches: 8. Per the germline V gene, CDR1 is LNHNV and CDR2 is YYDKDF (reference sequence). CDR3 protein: CATSIDRLAGVEQYF. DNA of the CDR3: TGTGCCACCAGCATAGACCGACTAGCGGGGGTAGAGCAGTACTTC.

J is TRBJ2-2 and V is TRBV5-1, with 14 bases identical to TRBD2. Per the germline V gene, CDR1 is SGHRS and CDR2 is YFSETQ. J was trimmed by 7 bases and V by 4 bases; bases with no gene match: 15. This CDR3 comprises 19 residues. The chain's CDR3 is CASSTGLAGAILQDGELFF. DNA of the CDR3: TGCGCCAGCAGCACGGGACTAGCGGGGGCTATCCTTCAAGACGGGGAGCTGTTTTTT.

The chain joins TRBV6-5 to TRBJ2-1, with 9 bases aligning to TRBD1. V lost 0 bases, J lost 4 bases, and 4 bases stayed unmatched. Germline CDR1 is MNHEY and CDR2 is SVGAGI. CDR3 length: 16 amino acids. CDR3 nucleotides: TGTGCCAGCAGTTACTCTACAGGGGGCTCTTACAATGAGCAGTTCTTC. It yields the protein CASSYSTGGSYNEQFF.

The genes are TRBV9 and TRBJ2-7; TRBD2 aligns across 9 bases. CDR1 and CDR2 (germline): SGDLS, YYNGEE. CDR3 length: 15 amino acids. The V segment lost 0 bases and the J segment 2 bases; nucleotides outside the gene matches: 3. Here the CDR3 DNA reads TGTGCCAGCAGCGTAGAGGGCGGGAGGGCCTACGAGCAGTACTTC. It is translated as CASSVEGGRAYEQYF.

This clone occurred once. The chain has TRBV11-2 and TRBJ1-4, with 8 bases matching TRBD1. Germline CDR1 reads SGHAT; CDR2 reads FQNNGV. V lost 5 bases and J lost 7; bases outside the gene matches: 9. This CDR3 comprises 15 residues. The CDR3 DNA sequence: TGTGCCAGCAGCCCGCGACAGGGGATGGGTGAAAAACTGTTTTTT. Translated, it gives CASSPRQGMGEKLFF.

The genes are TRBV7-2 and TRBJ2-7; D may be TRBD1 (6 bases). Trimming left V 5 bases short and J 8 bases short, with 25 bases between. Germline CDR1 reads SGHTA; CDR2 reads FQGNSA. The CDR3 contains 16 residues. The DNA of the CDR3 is TGTGCCAGCAGCACACGGACAGTACCCACCATTTACAAGCAGTACTTC. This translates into CASSTRTVPTIYKQYF.

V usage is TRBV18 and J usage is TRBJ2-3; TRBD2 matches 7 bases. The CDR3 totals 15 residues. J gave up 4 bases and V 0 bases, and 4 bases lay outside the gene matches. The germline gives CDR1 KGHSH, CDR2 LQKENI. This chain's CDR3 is CASSPPQRGADTQYF. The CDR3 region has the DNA TGTGCCAGCTCACCACCTCAGCGGGGAGCAGATACGCAGTATTTT.

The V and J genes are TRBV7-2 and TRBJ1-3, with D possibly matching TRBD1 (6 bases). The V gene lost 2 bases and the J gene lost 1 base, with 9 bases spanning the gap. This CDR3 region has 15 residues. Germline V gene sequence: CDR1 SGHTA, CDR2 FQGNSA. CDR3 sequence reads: CASSLQTGSGNTIYF. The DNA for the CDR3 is TGTGCCAGCAGCTTACAAACAGGGTCTGGAAACACCATATATTTT.

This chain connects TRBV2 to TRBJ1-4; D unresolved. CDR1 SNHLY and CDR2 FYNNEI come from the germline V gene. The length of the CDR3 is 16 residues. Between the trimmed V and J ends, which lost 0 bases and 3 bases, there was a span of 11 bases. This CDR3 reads CASSEAEGYANEKLFF. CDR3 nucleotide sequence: TGTGCCAGCAGTGAAGCGGAGGGTTACGCTAATGAAAAACTGTTTTTT.

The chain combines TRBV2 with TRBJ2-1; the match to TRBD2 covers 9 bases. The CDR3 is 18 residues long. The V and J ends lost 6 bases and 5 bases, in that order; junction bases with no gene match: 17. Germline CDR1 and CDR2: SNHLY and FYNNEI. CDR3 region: CASRVGGGAIRSHNEQFF. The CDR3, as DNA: TGTGCCAGCAGGGTCGGCGGGGGGGCCATCCGGAGTCACAATGAGCAGTTCTTC. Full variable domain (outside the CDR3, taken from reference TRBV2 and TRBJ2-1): EPEVTQTPSHQVTQMGQEVILRCVPISNHLYFYWYRQILGQKVEFLVSFYNNEISEKSEIFDDQFSVERPDGSNFTLKIRSTKLEDSAMYFCASRVGGGAIRSHNEQFFGPGTRLTVL.

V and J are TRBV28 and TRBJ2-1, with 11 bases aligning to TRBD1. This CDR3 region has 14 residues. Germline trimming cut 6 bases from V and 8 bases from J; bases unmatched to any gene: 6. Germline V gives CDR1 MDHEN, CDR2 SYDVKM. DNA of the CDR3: TGTGCCAGCAGATGGACAGGGGGCAGCGATGAGCAGTTCTTC. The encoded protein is CASRWTGGSDEQFF.

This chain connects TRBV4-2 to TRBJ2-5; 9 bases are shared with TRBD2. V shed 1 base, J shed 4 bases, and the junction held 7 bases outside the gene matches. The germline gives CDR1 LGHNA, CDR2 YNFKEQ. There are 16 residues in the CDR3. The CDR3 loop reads CASSQGGGRALETQYF. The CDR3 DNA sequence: TGTGCCAGCAGCCAAGGGGGCGGGAGGGCCCTAGAGACCCAGTACTTC.